This T cell receptor (beta chain) is from a study of cytomegalovirus exposure and HLA in healthy donors. Study summary: Among 398 genotyped donors, roughly 81% fell in the Caucasian-associated ancestry cluster.

This clone was counted only a few times. Vbeta (60) and Jbeta (13) primers were used in the PCR. Method: immunoSEQ multiplex PCR; TCRdb's copy keeps in-frame clones and lacks some. The data contain about 120,000 clones, approximately 65% of them seen just once; the ten biggest clones take up less than 2%. This CDR3 spans 15 amino acids. Germline lookup yields CDR1 GTSNPN and CDR2 SVGIG (reference sequence). V was clipped by 0 bases and J by 1 base; unmatched bases: 5. The chain employs TRBV30 and TRBJ1-1; 7 bases are a match to TRBD1. The specimen sequenced was PBMCs. This sequence originates from a man aged 18 to 30 in good health and CMV-seronegative. The CDR3, as DNA: TGTGCCTGGAGTGTACCGGACAGGAGGAACACTGAAGCTTTCTTT. Encoded protein: CAWSVPDRRNTEAFF.